This T cell receptor beta chain is from a study of T cell repertoires in cytomegalovirus infection. TCRdb re-called the reads through MiXCR, storing one row per CDR3 protein. The data hold around 530,000 distinct CDR3 sequences, with about 25% observed a single time. The V gene lost 3 bases and the J gene lost 2 bases, with 10 bases spanning the gap. The CDR3 runs to 14 residues. The V call is TRBV12-3 or TRBV12-4, the J call TRBJ2-5; D possibly matches TRBD1 or TRBD2 (5 bases each). This TCR was sampled from a human donor in good health (CMV status not recorded). Some clones in this sample may be carry-over from other donors' samples. Sequencing input: PBMCs. CDR3 sequence reads: CASSFEGLQETQYF. For the CDR3, the DNA is TGTGCCAGCAGTTTTGAGGGGTTACAAGAGACCCAGTACTTC.